This is a list of T cell receptor beta chains from one sample in a study of blood T cell repertoires in COVID-19. This table comes from immunoSEQ multiplex PCR, and its TCRdb copy is limited to in-frame clones, with some not included. The sample lists around 370,000 clones, approximately 91% occurring once. Sequenced: peripheral blood. These receptors all stem from a woman between 65 and 79 years old with COVID-19, enrolled during active disease. CDR3s include the opening cysteine and the closing phenylalanine or tryptophan. Fields, in order: V gene, clone size, D gene, J gene, CDR3 protein, CDR3 DNA. A D gene is named only where the DNA matches it firmly. Clone size is shown for a subset of rows, as once, few, many or a class of expanded clone.

V: TRBV30; size: .; D: .; J: TRBJ1-1; CDR3: CAWSVMANTEAFF; DNA: TGTGCCTGGAGTGTAATGGCGAACACTGAAGCTTTCTTT
V: TRBV10-3; size: .; D: .; J: TRBJ1-1; CDR3: CASIGGETEAFF; DNA: TGTGCCTCCATAGGGGGTGAAACTGAAGCTTTCTTT
V: TRBV27; size: .; D: .; J: TRBJ1-1; CDR3: CASSSFLTREDTEAFF; DNA: TGTGCCAGCAGTTCTTTCCTGACAAGGGAGGACACTGAAGCTTTCTTT
V: TRBV30; size: .; D: .; J: TRBJ1-1; CDR3: CASRYSRNTEAFF; DNA: TGTGCCTCACGATACAGCCGTAACACTGAAGCTTTCTTT
V: TRBV12-5; size: .; D: .; J: TRBJ1-3; CDR3: CASGLVLGRPAGNTIYF; DNA: TGTGCTAGTGGTTTGGTACTTGGGAGGCCCGCTGGAAACACCATATATTTT
V: TRBV7-2; size: .; D: TRBD1; J: TRBJ2-7; CDR3: CASSLVPGQAATRYF; DNA: TGTGCCAGCAGCTTAGTTCCGGGACAGGCGGCGACAAGGTACTTC
V: TRBV3-1/TRBV3-2; size: .; D: TRBD2; J: TRBJ2-5; CDR3: CASSPYGLAIETQYF; DNA: TGTGCCAGCAGCCCATACGGACTAGCGATAGAGACCCAGTACTTC
V: TRBV2; size: .; D: TRBD1; J: TRBJ2-7; CDR3: CASRGQGRNEQYF; DNA: TGTGCCAGCAGGGGACAGGGCAGAAACGAGCAGTACTTC
V: TRBV4-1; size: .; D: TRBD1; J: TRBJ2-7; CDR3: CASSQLGTGLEQYF; DNA: TGCGCCAGCAGCCAATTGGGGACAGGGCTCGAGCAGTACTTC
V: TRBV18; size: .; D: TRBD1; J: TRBJ1-2; CDR3: CASSPGPALNRGRRGYTF; DNA: TGTGCCAGCTCACCCGGTCCGGCCTTAAACAGGGGGCGACGAGGCTACACCTTC
V: TRBV2; size: once; D: TRBD1; J: TRBJ1-1; CDR3: CASISVTDREETEAFF; DNA: TGTGCCAGCATCTCCGTAACGGACAGGGAAGAGACTGAAGCTTTCTTT
V: TRBV11-2; size: .; D: .; J: TRBJ2-1; CDR3: CASSLDSSYNEQFF; DNA: TGTGCCAGCAGCCTAGACAGCTCCTACAATGAGCAGTTCTTC
V: TRBV7-9; size: .; D: TRBD2; J: TRBJ2-4; CDR3: CASSFASGGLAKNIQYF; DNA: TGTGCCAGCAGCTTCGCTAGCGGGGGGTTAGCCAAAAACATTCAGTACTTC
V: TRBV19; size: .; D: .; J: TRBJ1-1; CDR3: CASSIGTFNTEAFF; DNA: TGTGCCAGTAGTATTGGGACATTTAACACTGAAGCTTTCTTT
V: TRBV27; size: .; D: TRBD1; J: TRBJ2-7; CDR3: CASSPRDRGWEQYF; DNA: TGTGCCAGCAGTCCAAGGGACAGGGGTTGGGAGCAGTACTTC
V: TRBV6-5; size: .; D: .; J: TRBJ1-1; CDR3: CASRSGAYTEAFF; DNA: TGTGCCAGCCGGTCAGGGGCCTACACTGAAGCTTTCTTT
V: TRBV9; size: .; D: .; J: TRBJ1-1; CDR3: CASSGSSGEAFF; DNA: TGTGCCAGCAGCGGTAGTTCTGGTGAAGCTTTCTTT
V: TRBV5-1; size: .; D: TRBD1; J: TRBJ1-2; CDR3: CASTEYQGDGYTF; DNA: TGCGCCAGCACCGAGTATCAGGGGGACGGCTACACCTTC
V: TRBV5-1; size: .; D: .; J: TRBJ1-1; CDR3: CASSSGLGRNTEAFF; DNA: TGCGCCAGCAGCTCCGGACTGGGAAGGAACACTGAAGCTTTCTTT
V: TRBV11-2; size: .; D: .; J: TRBJ1-1; CDR3: CASSLGRTEAFF; DNA: TGTGCCAGCAGCTTAGGGCGGACTGAAGCTTTCTTT
V: TRBV7-9; size: few; D: TRBD2; J: TRBJ2-7; CDR3: CASSGASGGADEQYF; DNA: TGTGCCAGCAGCGGAGCTAGCGGGGGGGCGGACGAGCAGTACTTC
V: TRBV7-2; size: .; D: .; J: TRBJ1-3; CDR3: CASSLGQLRNTIYF; DNA: TGTGCCAGCAGCTTAGGACAGTTGAGAAACACCATATATTTT
V: TRBV27; size: .; D: TRBD2; J: TRBJ2-3; CDR3: CASSLRAGERQDTQYF; DNA: TGTGCCAGCAGTTTAAGGGCGGGGGAACGTCAAGATACGCAGTATTTT
V: TRBV6-5; size: once; D: TRBD2; J: TRBJ2-7; CDR3: CASSYGRGGPFREQYF; DNA: TGTGCCAGCAGTTACGGGCGGGGGGGTCCTTTTCGCGAGCAGTACTTC
V: TRBV21-1; size: .; D: .; J: TRBJ2-3; CDR3: CASSPGLAETSTDTQYF; DNA: TGTGCCAGCAGCCCCGGACTAGCGGAAACAAGCACAGATACGCAGTATTTT
V: TRBV7-2; size: once; D: TRBD2; J: TRBJ2-2; CDR3: CASSLGLAGGTGELFF; DNA: TGTGCCAGCAGCCTGGGACTAGCGGGGGGGACCGGGGAGCTGTTTTTT
V: TRBV7-9; size: .; D: .; J: TRBJ2-7; CDR3: CASRGLGGNWLYEQYF; DNA: TGTGCCAGCAGGGGCCTAGGAGGAAATTGGCTCTACGAGCAGTACTTC
V: TRBV7-2; size: .; D: TRBD2; J: TRBJ2-7; CDR3: CASSLVSSGGYEQYF; DNA: TGTGCCAGCAGCTTAGTGTCTAGCGGGGGCTACGAGCAGTACTTC
V: TRBV27; size: .; D: TRBD1; J: TRBJ1-5; CDR3: CASSRQGKGNQPQHF; DNA: TGTGCCAGCAGCCGACAGGGGAAGGGCAATCAGCCCCAGCATTTT
V: TRBV18; size: .; D: .; J: TRBJ2-5; CDR3: CASSPPGRLERTQYF; DNA: TGTGCCAGCTCACCACCCGGCCGGCTGGAGAGGACCCAGTACTTC
V: TRBV6-5; size: .; D: TRBD1; J: TRBJ1-1; CDR3: CASKDRGRTEAFF; DNA: TGTGCCAGTAAGGACAGGGGAAGAACTGAAGCTTTCTTT
V: TRBV7-9; size: .; D: TRBD2; J: TRBJ2-7; CDR3: CASSGGGERGPESGDYEQYF; DNA: TGTGCCAGCAGCGGGGGCGGTGAGCGGGGGCCCGAATCCGGCGACTACGAGCAGTACTTC
V: TRBV10-3; size: .; D: .; J: TRBJ2-5; CDR3: CAIRRGPQETQYF; DNA: TGTGCCATCAGGCGGGGGCCGCAAGAGACCCAGTACTTC
V: TRBV9; size: .; D: .; J: TRBJ2-2; CDR3: CASSFQDGIGELFF; DNA: TGTGCCAGCAGCTTCCAGGACGGGATCGGGGAGCTGTTTTTT
V: TRBV27; size: .; D: .; J: TRBJ2-7; CDR3: CASSLFKVKGQRYEQYF; DNA: TGTGCCAGCAGTTTATTTAAGGTCAAAGGACAGAGATACGAGCAGTACTTC
V: TRBV5-1; size: .; D: TRBD1; J: TRBJ1-2; CDR3: CASSGDRSNYGYTF; DNA: TGCGCCAGCAGCGGGGACAGGAGTAACTATGGCTACACCTTC
V: TRBV20-1; size: few; D: TRBD1; J: TRBJ1-4; CDR3: CSASGKDRGSTNEKLFF; DNA: TGCAGTGCTAGTGGGAAGGACAGGGGGTCAACTAATGAAAAACTGTTTTTT
V: TRBV10-3; size: .; D: .; J: TRBJ1-3; CDR3: CAIRLVGSGNTIYF; DNA: TGTGCCATCAGACTCGTGGGCTCCGGAAACACCATATATTTT
V: TRBV7-8; size: .; D: TRBD1; J: TRBJ1-2; CDR3: CASSMTGYGYTF; DNA: TGTGCCAGCAGCATGACAGGGTATGGCTACACCTTC
V: TRBV2; size: .; D: .; J: TRBJ1-5; CDR3: CASKGYNQPQHF; DNA: TGTGCCAGCAAGGGGTACAATCAGCCCCAGCATTTT
V: TRBV2; size: .; D: .; J: TRBJ1-1; CDR3: CASSASGGRAEAFF; DNA: TGTGCCAGCAGCGCCTCGGGGGGCAGGGCTGAAGCTTTCTTT
V: TRBV28; size: .; D: .; J: TRBJ1-1; CDR3: CASSSEFEGGNTEAFF; DNA: TGTGCCAGCAGTTCCGAGTTTGAGGGAGGGAACACTGAAGCTTTCTTT
V: TRBV6-4; size: .; D: TRBD1; J: TRBJ2-2; CDR3: CASSDYRGRNTGELFF; DNA: TGTGCCAGCAGCGACTACAGGGGGCGAAACACCGGGGAGCTGTTTTTT
V: TRBV14; size: .; D: TRBD2; J: TRBJ2-3; CDR3: CASSQLSGAFDTQYF; DNA: TGTGCCAGCAGCCAACTCAGCGGGGCTTTCGATACGCAGTATTTT
V: TRBV2; size: .; D: TRBD1; J: TRBJ1-5; CDR3: CASSSPQGIGNQPQHF; DNA: TGTGCCAGCAGCTCTCCACAGGGGATAGGCAATCAGCCCCAGCATTTT
V: TRBV24-1; size: .; D: TRBD1; J: TRBJ2-3; CDR3: CATSELGQGPTDTQYF; DNA: TGTGCCACCAGTGAGTTGGGACAGGGCCCCACAGATACGCAGTATTTT
V: TRBV2; size: .; D: .; J: TRBJ2-4; CDR3: CASRQRIRAKNIQYF; DNA: TGTGCCAGCAGGCAGAGGATTCGGGCCAAAAACATTCAGTACTTC
V: TRBV27; size: .; D: .; J: TRBJ1-6; CDR3: CASSLGMTSPLHF; DNA: TGTGCCAGCAGTTTGGGCATGACCTCACCCCTCCACTTT
V: TRBV5-1; size: .; D: .; J: TRBJ1-4; CDR3: CASSLANRGGHEKLFF; DNA: TGCGCCAGCAGCTTGGCTAATCGCGGGGGGCATGAAAAACTGTTTTTT
V: TRBV19; size: few; D: .; J: TRBJ1-5; CDR3: CASQPRGNQPQHF; DNA: TGTGCCTCTCAGCCCAGGGGCAATCAGCCCCAGCATTTT
V: TRBV7-9; size: .; D: .; J: TRBJ2-5; CDR3: CASSLGGGKGFGETQYF; DNA: TGTGCCAGCAGCTTAGGAGGAGGGAAGGGTTTCGGAGAGACCCAGTACTTC
V: TRBV4-1; size: .; D: .; J: TRBJ1-1; CDR3: CASSQRQGGTEAFF; DNA: TGCGCCAGCAGCCAAAGGCAGGGTGGGACTGAAGCTTTCTTT
V: TRBV6-5; size: .; D: TRBD1; J: TRBJ1-2; CDR3: CATGQGHYGYTF; DNA: TGTGCCACCGGACAGGGTCACTATGGCTACACCTTC
V: TRBV5-6; size: .; D: TRBD1; J: TRBJ1-2; CDR3: CASSLAETGLYGYTF; DNA: TGTGCCAGCAGCTTGGCGGAGACAGGGCTCTATGGCTACACCTTC
V: TRBV12-3/TRBV12-4; size: once; D: TRBD1; J: TRBJ1-5; CDR3: CASSGTGQPQHF; DNA: TGTGCCAGCAGTGGGACAGGCCAGCCCCAGCATTTT
V: TRBV12-3/TRBV12-4; size: many; D: .; J: TRBJ1-2; CDR3: CASSFNRPEGYTF; DNA: TGTGCCAGCAGTTTTAACAGACCGGAAGGCTACACCTTC
V: TRBV19; size: .; D: .; J: TRBJ1-5; CDR3: CASIRGFNQPQHF; DNA: TGTGCCAGTATACGGGGGTTCAATCAGCCCCAGCATTTT